The clone carrying this T cell receptor beta chain was recorded only once. These data originate in a study of blood T cell repertoires in COVID-19. Authors' processing steps: Quantification of nucleated cells was approximated via reference gene primer amplification. Profiling relied on immunoSEQ multiplex PCR, and the TCRdb table lists in-frame clones only, not all of them. The V and J calls and clone size are taken from that table; D and trimming were inferred from the DNA. Of fewer than 150,000 clones in the sample, about 77% were seen once. CDR3 length: 15 residues. From germline, CDR1 is SGHRS and CDR2 YFSETQ. Trimming at V came to 4 bases and at J to 3 bases, leaving 5 bases not matched to a gene.

This clonotype was sampled from a man at least 80 years old with acute or convalescent COVID-19. The chain links TRBV5-1 to TRBJ2-2; 8 bases are shared with TRBD2. Sequencing was carried out using peripheral blood. The CDR3 DNA is TGCGCCAGCAGCCATCGGGAGGGAGACACCGGGGAGCTGTTTTTT. Translating gives CASSHREGDTGELFF.